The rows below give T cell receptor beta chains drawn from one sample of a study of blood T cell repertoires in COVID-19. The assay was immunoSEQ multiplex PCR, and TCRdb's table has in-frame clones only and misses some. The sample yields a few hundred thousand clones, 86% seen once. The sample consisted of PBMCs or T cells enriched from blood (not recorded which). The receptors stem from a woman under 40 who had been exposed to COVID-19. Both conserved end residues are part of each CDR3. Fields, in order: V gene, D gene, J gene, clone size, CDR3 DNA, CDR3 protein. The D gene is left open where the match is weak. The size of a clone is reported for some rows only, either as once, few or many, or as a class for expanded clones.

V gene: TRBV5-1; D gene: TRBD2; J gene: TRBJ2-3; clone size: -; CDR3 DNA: TGCGCCAGCAGCTTGGGAAGCGGGGGCCTATATAGCACAGATACGCAGTATTTT; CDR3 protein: CASSLGSGGLYSTDTQYF
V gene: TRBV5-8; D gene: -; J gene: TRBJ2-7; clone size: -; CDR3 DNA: TGTGCCAGCAGCCCCGAGGACGAGCAGTACTTC; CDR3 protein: CASSPEDEQYF
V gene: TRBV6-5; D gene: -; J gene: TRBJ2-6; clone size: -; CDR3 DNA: TGTGCCAGCAGGGCAGGGTCTGGGGCCAACGTCCTGACTTTC; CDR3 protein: CASRAGSGANVLTF
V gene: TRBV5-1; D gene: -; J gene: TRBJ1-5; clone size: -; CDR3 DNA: TGCGCCAGCAGGGAGGAAGGGCAGCCCCAGCATTTT; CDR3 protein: CASREEGQPQHF
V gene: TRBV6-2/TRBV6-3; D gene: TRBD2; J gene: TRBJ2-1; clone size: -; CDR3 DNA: TGTGCCAGCAGCCTGACTAGCGGGGGGTTCTACAATGAGCAGTTCTTC; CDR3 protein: CASSLTSGGFYNEQFF
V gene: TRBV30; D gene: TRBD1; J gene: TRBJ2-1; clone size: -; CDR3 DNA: TGTGCCTGGAGCGGGGACAGAGGAGATGAGCAGTTCTTC; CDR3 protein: CAWSGDRGDEQFF
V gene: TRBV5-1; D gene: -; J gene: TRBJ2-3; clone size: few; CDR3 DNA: TGCGCCAGCAGCTTGATACAGGGTGGCACAGATACGCAGTATTTT; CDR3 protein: CASSLIQGGTDTQYF
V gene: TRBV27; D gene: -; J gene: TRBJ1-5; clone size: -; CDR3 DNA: TGTGCCAGCAGGCCGCGGCGGGCTAGCAATCAGCCCCAGCATTTT; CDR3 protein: CASRPRRASNQPQHF
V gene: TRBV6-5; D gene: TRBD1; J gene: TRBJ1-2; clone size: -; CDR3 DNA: TGTGCCAGCAGTCCAGGAGGGGGCCCTTTCTATGGCTACACCTTC; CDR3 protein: CASSPGGGPFYGYTF
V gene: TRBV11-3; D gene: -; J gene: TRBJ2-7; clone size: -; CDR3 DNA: TGTGCCAGCAGCCCTGCCGGAGCCTACGAGCAGTACTTC; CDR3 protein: CASSPAGAYEQYF
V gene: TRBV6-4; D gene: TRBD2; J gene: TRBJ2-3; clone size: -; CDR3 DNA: TGTGCCAGCAGGCCAACCGCAGCGGGGGGGCTGTTGGATACGCAGTATTTT; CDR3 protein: CASRPTAAGGLLDTQYF
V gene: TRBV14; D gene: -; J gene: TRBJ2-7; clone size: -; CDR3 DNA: TGTGCCAGCAGCCACAAGCGGGTTATCTCCTACGAGCAGTACTTC; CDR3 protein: CASSHKRVISYEQYF
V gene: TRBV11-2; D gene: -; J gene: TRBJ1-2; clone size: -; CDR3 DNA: TGTGCCAGCAGCCCCTTTCCCAGGGACTATGGCTACACCTTC; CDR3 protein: CASSPFPRDYGYTF
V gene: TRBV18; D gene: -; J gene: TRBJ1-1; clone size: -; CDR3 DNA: TGTGCCAGCTCACCCCCCTCCGGGGGATTGACTGAAGCTTTCTTT; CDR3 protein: CASSPPSGGLTEAFF
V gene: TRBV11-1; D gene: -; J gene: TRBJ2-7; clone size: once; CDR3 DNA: TGTGCCAGCAGCCCGACCGGGGGACGGGGGATTACCGAGCAGTACTTC; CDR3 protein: CASSPTGGRGITEQYF
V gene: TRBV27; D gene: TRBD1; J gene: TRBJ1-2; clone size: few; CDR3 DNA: TGTGCCAGCAGTCCGTGGGGACAGGGGGCGATGGGCTACACCTTC; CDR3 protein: CASSPWGQGAMGYTF
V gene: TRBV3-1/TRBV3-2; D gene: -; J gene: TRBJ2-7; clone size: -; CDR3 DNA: TGTGCCAGCAGCCATTCCGGGGGGCCAACCTACGAGCAGTACTTC; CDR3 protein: CASSHSGGPTYEQYF
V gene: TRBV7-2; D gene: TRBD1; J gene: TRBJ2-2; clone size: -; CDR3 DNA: TGTGCCAGCAGCTTCGGGGACAGGGCGTTGGCCGGGGAGCTGTTTTTT; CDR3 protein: CASSFGDRALAGELFF
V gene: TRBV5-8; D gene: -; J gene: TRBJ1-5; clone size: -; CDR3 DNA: TGTGCCAGCAGCTTGGATGGGGCCTTAAGTCAGCCCCAGCATTTT; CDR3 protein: CASSLDGALSQPQHF
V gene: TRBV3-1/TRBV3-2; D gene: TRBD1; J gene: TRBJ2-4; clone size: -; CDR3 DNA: TGTGCCAGCAGCCAAGCCCAGGGGGCTACAAACATTCAGTACTTC; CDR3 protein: CASSQAQGATNIQYF
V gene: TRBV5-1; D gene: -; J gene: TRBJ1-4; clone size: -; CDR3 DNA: TGCGCCAGCAGTAGGGGCCGCCCCGCAACTAATGAAAAACTGTTTTTT; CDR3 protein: CASSRGRPATNEKLFF
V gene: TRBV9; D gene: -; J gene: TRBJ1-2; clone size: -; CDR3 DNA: TGTGCCAGCAGCGTAGCAACAGGGAGCTATGGCTACACCTTC; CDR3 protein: CASSVATGSYGYTF
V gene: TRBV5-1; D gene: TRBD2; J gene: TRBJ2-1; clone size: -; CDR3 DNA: TGCGCCACTAGCGGGGGGTTTTACAATGAGCAGTTCTTC; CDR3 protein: CATSGGFYNEQFF
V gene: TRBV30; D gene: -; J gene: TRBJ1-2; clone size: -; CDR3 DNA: TGTGCCTCGTCCCCCGGGACACTCTTCTACACCTTC; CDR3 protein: CASSPGTLFYTF
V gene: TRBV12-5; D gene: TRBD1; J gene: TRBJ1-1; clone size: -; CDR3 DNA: TGTGCTAGTGGTTTGGGACAGGGGGGTAACACTGAAGCTTTCTTT; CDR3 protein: CASGLGQGGNTEAFF
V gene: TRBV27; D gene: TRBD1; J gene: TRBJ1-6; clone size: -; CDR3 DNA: TGTGCCAGCAGGATGGACAGGGGATACTATAATTCACCCCTCCACTTT; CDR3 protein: CASRMDRGYYNSPLHF
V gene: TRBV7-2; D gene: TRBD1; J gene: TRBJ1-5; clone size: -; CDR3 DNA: TGTGCCAGCAGCTCCCAGGGGGAGGATGGTCAGCCCCAGCATTTT; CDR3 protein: CASSSQGEDGQPQHF
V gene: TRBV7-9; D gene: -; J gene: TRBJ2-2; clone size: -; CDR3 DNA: TGTGCCAGCCTCCGTAACTTGGGGGAGCTGTTTTTT; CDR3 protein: CASLRNLGELFF
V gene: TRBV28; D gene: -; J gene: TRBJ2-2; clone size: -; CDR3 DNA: TGTGCCAGCGAACAGGGTCGGACAGCCACCACCGGGGAGCTGTTTTTT; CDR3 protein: CASEQGRTATTGELFF
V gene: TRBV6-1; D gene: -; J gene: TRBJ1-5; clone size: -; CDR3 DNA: TGTGCCAGCAGTGCGATGTACCTCTACCCCAGGGGCATACAGCCCCAGCATTTT; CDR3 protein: CASSAMYLYPRGIQPQHF
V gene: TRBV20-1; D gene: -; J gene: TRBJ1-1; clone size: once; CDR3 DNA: TGCAGTGCTAGTCGGTCAAACACTGAAGCTTTCTTT; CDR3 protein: CSASRSNTEAFF
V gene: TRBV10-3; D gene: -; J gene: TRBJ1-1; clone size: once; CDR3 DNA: TGTGCCATCAGTGACTTTGCGGGGGGCACTGAAGCTTTCTTT; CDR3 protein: CAISDFAGGTEAFF
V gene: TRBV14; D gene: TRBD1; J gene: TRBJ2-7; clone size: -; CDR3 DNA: TGTGCCAGCAGAGGGACAGGGGCATTCTACGAGCAGTACTTC; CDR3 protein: CASRGTGAFYEQYF
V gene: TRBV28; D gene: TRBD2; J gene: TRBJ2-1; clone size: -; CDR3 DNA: TGTGCCAGCAGTGGATCTGGGCGGCTAGCGGGGGGGCAGAATGAGCAGTTCTTC; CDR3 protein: CASSGSGRLAGGQNEQFF
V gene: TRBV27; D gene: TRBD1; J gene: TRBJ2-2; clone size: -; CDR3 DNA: TGTGCCAGCAGCGCACCAAGACAGGGATTGCGGTATACGAACACCGGGGAGCTGTTTTTT; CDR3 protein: CASSAPRQGLRYTNTGELFF
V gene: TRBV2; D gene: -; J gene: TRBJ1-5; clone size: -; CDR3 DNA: TGTGCCAGCAGGGACAGCGAGAGTCAGCCCCAGCATTTT; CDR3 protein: CASRDSESQPQHF
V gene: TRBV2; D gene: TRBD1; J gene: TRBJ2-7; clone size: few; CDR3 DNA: TGTGCCAGCAGTACGACAGGGGTGAATTACGAGCAGTACTTC; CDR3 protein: CASSTTGVNYEQYF
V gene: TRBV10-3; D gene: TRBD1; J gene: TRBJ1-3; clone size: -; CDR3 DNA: TGTGCCACCACAGGGGGCTCTGGAAACACCATATATTTT; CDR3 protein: CATTGGSGNTIYF
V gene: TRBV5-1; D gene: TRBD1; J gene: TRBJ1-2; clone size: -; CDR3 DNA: TGCGCCAGCAGCCCCGGGACAGGGGGCATGGGCTACACCTTC; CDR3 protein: CASSPGTGGMGYTF
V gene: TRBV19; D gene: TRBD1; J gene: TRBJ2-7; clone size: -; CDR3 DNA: TGTGCCAGTAGTATGTGGGCAGGGGGCGAGCAGTACTTC; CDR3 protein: CASSMWAGGEQYF